This T cell receptor (beta chain) was profiled in a study of cytomegalovirus exposure and HLA in healthy donors. Whole-study findings and limits: Confirmation in vitro established that a few CMV-associated chains were specific for CMV antigens.

This CDR3 comprises 13 residues. Trimming left V 1 base short and J 3 bases short, with 6 bases between. The germline V gene has CDR1 SGHTA and CDR2 FQGNSA. PCR primers comprised 60 Vbeta and 13 Jbeta primers. Profiled with immunoSEQ multiplex PCR; TCRdb holds only in-frame clones, not every one. Its table records roughly 100,000 clones. With regard to this clone: No antigen is known for it.

Sequenced material: PBMCs. This clonotype was obtained from a middle-aged man in good health and CMV-seronegative. The V call is TRBV7-2, the J call TRBJ2-5; D ambiguous. The CDR3 region is CASSLGPKETQYF. The CDR3 DNA follows: TGTGCCAGCAGCTTAGGGCCAAAAGAGACCCAGTACTTC.